This is a list of T cell receptor beta chains from one sample in a study of Graves' ophthalmopathy and Graves' hyperthyroidism. A single record per CDR3 protein comes from TCRdb applying MiXCR to the multiplex PCR reads. The sample includes roughly 600,000 distinct CDR3 sequences, 39% of them seen just once. Source material: peripheral blood or thyroid tissue (not recorded which). The receptors stem from an adult man with Graves' hyperthyroidism. CDR3s include the opening cysteine and the closing phenylalanine or tryptophan. Fields, in order: J gene, clone size, D gene, CDR3 length, V gene, CDR3 DNA, CDR3 protein. D genes are given only for firm matches. Clone size is stated in some rows and not others, as once, few, many or a class when expanded.

j_call: TRBJ1-2
clone_size: .
d_call: TRBD1
cdr3_length: 16
v_call: TRBV7-9
cdr3_nt: TGTGCCAGCAGCCCCGTCCCGGGACAGGGCAATAATGGCTACACCTTC
cdr3_aa: CASSPVPGQGNNGYTF

j_call: TRBJ2-7
clone_size: many
d_call: .
cdr3_length: 11
v_call: TRBV5-6
cdr3_nt: TGTGCCAGCAGCTTGGAGGCTAAGCAGTACTTC
cdr3_aa: CASSLEAKQYF

j_call: TRBJ2-5
clone_size: once
d_call: TRBD1
cdr3_length: 13
v_call: TRBV7-6
cdr3_nt: TGTGCCAGCGCTGGGACAGGGACAGAGACCCAGTACTTC
cdr3_aa: CASAGTGTETQYF

j_call: TRBJ2-7
clone_size: many
d_call: .
cdr3_length: 16
v_call: TRBV5-1
cdr3_nt: TGCGCCAGCAGCTTGGGGCACACGGGAAGCATAGCCGAGCAGTACTTC
cdr3_aa: CASSLGHTGSIAEQYF

j_call: TRBJ1-1
clone_size: many
d_call: .
cdr3_length: 11
v_call: TRBV10-3
cdr3_nt: TGTGCCATCAGGGGGCGAACTGAAGCTTTCTTT
cdr3_aa: CAIRGRTEAFF

j_call: TRBJ1-4
clone_size: many
d_call: .
cdr3_length: 15
v_call: TRBV5-8
cdr3_nt: TGTGCCAGCAGCTTGGCGGACGGATTTAATGAAAAACTGTTTTTT
cdr3_aa: CASSLADGFNEKLFF

j_call: TRBJ2-5
clone_size: many
d_call: TRBD2
cdr3_length: 14
v_call: TRBV29-1
cdr3_nt: TGCAGCGTCTCCGGGACTAGCGGGGGTGAGACCCAGTACTTC
cdr3_aa: CSVSGTSGGETQYF

j_call: TRBJ1-1
clone_size: .
d_call: TRBD1
cdr3_length: 13
v_call: TRBV6-5
cdr3_nt: TGTGCCACCGCCACAGGGGCGGTGACTGAAGCTTTCTTT
cdr3_aa: CATATGAVTEAFF

j_call: TRBJ2-5
clone_size: .
d_call: TRBD1
cdr3_length: 14
v_call: TRBV2
cdr3_nt: TGTGCCAGCAGCGGACTACAGGGGGTGCAGACCCAGTACTTC
cdr3_aa: CASSGLQGVQTQYF

j_call: TRBJ2-3
clone_size: few
d_call: .
cdr3_length: 15
v_call: TRBV2
cdr3_nt: TGTGCCAGCAGTGATCCGGAGGCCGGCACAGATACGCAGTATTTT
cdr3_aa: CASSDPEAGTDTQYF

j_call: TRBJ1-2
clone_size: many
d_call: TRBD1
cdr3_length: 18
v_call: TRBV9
cdr3_nt: TGTGCCAGCAGCTCCCAAATCCGGGACAGACAATTTAACTATGGCTACACCTTC
cdr3_aa: CASSSQIRDRQFNYGYTF

j_call: TRBJ2-6
clone_size: many
d_call: .
cdr3_length: 17
v_call: TRBV7-6
cdr3_nt: TGTGCCAGCAGCTTGAGTGTTCTATTCTCTGGGGCCAACGTCCTGACTTTC
cdr3_aa: CASSLSVLFSGANVLTF

j_call: TRBJ1-2
clone_size: many
d_call: .
cdr3_length: 14
v_call: TRBV20-1
cdr3_nt: TGCAGTGCTCCCCCCGGGCAGACGGGGTATGGCTACACCTTC
cdr3_aa: CSAPPGQTGYGYTF